Shown below are 9 T cell receptor beta chains from a single sample sequenced in a study of blood T cell repertoires in COVID-19. Using immunoSEQ multiplex PCR, the repertoire was profiled, and TCRdb retains in-frame clones only, with some absent. The profile covers around 250,000 clones, with approximately 85% appearing a single time and less than 2.5% taken by the ten largest. Sequenced sample: PBMCs or T cells enriched from blood (not recorded which). These TCRs come from a woman in her fifties or sixties who had recovered from COVID-19.

V usage is TRBV7-9 and J usage is TRBJ2-1, with 7 bases identical to TRBD2. CDR3 size: 16 residues. V gave up 3 bases and J gave up 0 bases; unmatched junction bases: 5. Germline loops: CDR1 SEHNR, CDR2 FQNEAQ (reference sequence). CDR3 amino acids: CASSFWREFSYNEQFF. As DNA, the CDR3 is TGTGCCAGCAGCTTTTGGCGGGAGTTCTCCTACAATGAGCAGTTCTTC.

The chain couples TRBV19 to TRBJ1-1; possible D gene TRBD1, 5 bases. Germline lookup yields CDR1 LNHDA and CDR2 SQIVND (reference sequence). The V and J ends lost 6 bases and 0 bases respectively, with 8 bases between them. The CDR3 totals 13 residues. CDR3 residues: CASSMTVNTEAFF. CDR3 in DNA: TGTGCCAGTAGCATGACAGTGAACACTGAAGCTTTCTTT.

This clone was seen only once. This chain joins TRBV7-9 and TRBJ1-1, with 9 bases lining up with TRBD1. The CDR3 spans 14 residues. With V trimmed by 4 bases and J by 3 bases, 3 bases remained unmatched. Germline CDR1 reads SEHNR; CDR2 reads FQNEAQ (reference sequence). In DNA, the CDR3 is TGTGCCAGCAGCTCCGGGACAGGGTACACTGAAGCTTTCTTT. Protein product: CASSSGTGYTEAFF.

J is TRBJ2-3 and V is TRBV7-9, with 9 bases aligning to TRBD2. J was trimmed by 3 bases and V by 4 bases; bases with no gene match: 11. Per germline, CDR1 SEHNR and CDR2 FQNEAQ (reference sequence). The length of the CDR3 is 17 residues. The CDR3 is CASSSPSGADGTDTQYF. The CDR3 DNA is TGTGCCAGCAGCTCTCCTAGCGGGGCCGACGGAACAGATACGCAGTATTTT.

The V call is TRBV5-5, the J call TRBJ2-3; D may be TRBD2 (7 bases). This CDR3 has 16 amino acids. Germline V gives CDR1 SGHKS, CDR2 YYEKEE (reference sequence). The V and J ends lost 5 bases and 4 bases respectively, with 20 bases between them. CDR3 nucleotides: TGTGCCAGCAGGCAAGTCCCCACGGGGGGCGCAGATACGCAGTATTTT. Its translation is CASRQVPTGGADTQYF.

The chain employs TRBV5-1 and TRBJ2-5; D might be TRBD1 (7 bases). The CDR3 totals 15 residues. V lost 1 base to trimming and J lost 5 bases, with 15 bases between them. The germline gives CDR1 SGHRS, CDR2 YFSETQ. CDR3 DNA: TGCGCCAGCAGCTTGTCAGGGGGGAACGAGGAGACCCAGTACTTC. Residues: CASSLSGGNEETQYF.

This sequence joins TRBV20-1 and TRBJ1-1; D may be TRBD1 (5 bases). The CDR3 totals 13 residues. V gave up 3 bases and J gave up 1 base, with 9 bases separating them. CDR1 is DFQATT and CDR2 is SNEGSKA in the germline V gene (reference sequence). CDR3 sequence: CSASRTGNTEAFF. For the CDR3, the DNA is TGCAGTGCTAGTCGAACAGGGAACACTGAAGCTTTCTTT.

This rearrangement joins TRBV9 to TRBJ1-2; 9 nucleotides agree with TRBD1. This CDR3 is 14 amino acids long. Per germline, CDR1 SGDLS and CDR2 YYNGEE. The trim removed 4 bases at V and 4 bases at J, leaving 5 bases unmatched. CDR3 protein: CASSSPGQGYGYTF. The CDR3 nucleotides are TGTGCCAGCAGCAGCCCGGGACAGGGCTATGGCTACACCTTC. The variable domain in full, with the rest retrieved from reference TRBV9 and TRBJ1-2, is DSGVTQTPKHLITATGQRVTLRCSPRSGDLSVYWYQQSLDQGLQFLIQYYNGEERAKGNILERFSAQQFPDLHSELNLSSLELGDSALYFCASSSPGQGYGYTFGSGTRLTVV.

The gene calls are TRBV15 and TRBJ1-5, with D tentatively TRBD1 (6 bases). CDR1 is LNHNV, CDR2 YYDKDF, per germline (reference sequence). The CDR3 runs 15 residues. V lost 1 base and J 6 bases, leaving 13 bases between the germline ends. The chain's CDR3 is CATSRVEGVRQPQHF. CDR3 nucleotides: TGTGCCACCAGCAGAGTTGAGGGGGTGCGTCAGCCCCAGCATTTT.